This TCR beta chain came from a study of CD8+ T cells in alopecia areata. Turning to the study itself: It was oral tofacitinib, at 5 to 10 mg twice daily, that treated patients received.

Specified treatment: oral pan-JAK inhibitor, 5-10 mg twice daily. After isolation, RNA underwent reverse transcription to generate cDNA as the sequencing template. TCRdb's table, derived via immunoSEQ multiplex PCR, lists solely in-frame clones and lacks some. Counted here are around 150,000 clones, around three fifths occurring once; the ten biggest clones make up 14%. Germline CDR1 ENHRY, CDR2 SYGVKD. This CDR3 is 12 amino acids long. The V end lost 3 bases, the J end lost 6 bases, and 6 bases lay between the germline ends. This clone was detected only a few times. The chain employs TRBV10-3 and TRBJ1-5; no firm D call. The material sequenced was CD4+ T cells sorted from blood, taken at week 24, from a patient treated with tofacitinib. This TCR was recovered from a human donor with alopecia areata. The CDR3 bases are TGTGCCATCAGTGATCCCGGTCAGCCCCAGCATTTT. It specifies CAISDPGQPQHF.